This TCR beta chain was found in a study of identical twins. TCRdb independently ran MiXCR on the 5' RACE reads; one entry per CDR3 protein. Among 450,000 or so distinct CDR3 sequences, 14% were seen once, and the ten largest hold roughly 0.56%. Study-wide points: Insertions were reduced in abundant cord blood beta clonotypes but not in memory repertoires. Conclusions came from cross-sectional statistical analysis, not from following the same donors.

This clonotype was seen more than once but under ten times. The antigen remains undetermined. At one end, the junction sequence differs from germline, possibly due to a read error. Germline V gene data show CDR1 as SGHRS and CDR2 as YFSETQ. The CDR3 sequence is 16 residues long. The same data also contributed to another study, on yellow fever vaccine responses in identical twins.

The V gene is TRBV5-1, the J gene TRBJ2-2; 8 nucleotides line up with TRBD1. The source material was CD4+ T cells sorted from blood. The source is a woman younger than 30 in good health. The CDR3, as DNA: TGCGCCAGCAGCTCCGTCGTACGGACCGTACAGGGGGAGTTGTTTTTT. Amino acids: CASSSVVRTVQGELFF.